This T cell receptor beta chain was sequenced for a study of beta chain features in type 1 diabetes (dated by TCRdb to between 2018 and 2020). With regard to the full study: Patients and healthy donors did not differ in mean age, gender distribution, total cell number or subset yield. Across all samples, fewer than 110,000,000 sorted cells were examined, and cell number per subset correlated strongly with RNA yield. In the study, recently diagnosed type 1 diabetes patients and matched healthy donors were compared on the TCRB repertoires of their sorted circulating CD4+ T cell subsets. Regulatory and stem cell-like memory subsets were isolated from only 8 patients and roughly eight healthy donors, whereas naive and central memory subsets came from all 28 donors.

All of the isolated RNA was reverse transcribed with the High Capacity cDNA Reverse Transcription Kit, so expressed TCRB transcripts were sequenced. Deep immunoSEQ sequencing was performed on naive, central memory and regulatory T cell samples, with an average of roughly 3.5 million total reads per sample. After sorted cells were lysed in RLT buffer, RNA was extracted with DNase-treated RNeasy Micro or Mini kits, with the choice depending on cell number. To prevent cross-contamination, every cell subset was processed on its own, while patient and healthy donor samples were processed together. The immunoSEQ multiplex PCR was used to amplify TCRB sequences from cDNA, generating 87-bp fragments that spanned the CDR3 region. Sequencing of the amplicons was performed on the Illumina HiSeq platform. The paper's data handling went like this. Synthetic template baselines were used to correct PCR bias computationally, reads within Hamming distance 2 were collapsed together, and singletons that could not be merged were discarded. Reads were aligned to IMGT to assign V, D and J genes, CDR3 length, and insertions or deletions at six rearrangement sites. Clonotype counts were normalized to sorted cell number within each subset before computing true diversity and Gini coefficients with the tcR R package. The overlap coefficient, calculated on TCRB nucleotide sequences, was used to measure repertoire sharing. The table comes from immuneACCESS by way of TCRdb, which keeps in-frame sequences with V and J called. Part of the clones is missing from these tables; in studies checked, under half for an unresolved V gene and the rest for unknown reasons. V and J calls and clone size come straight from that table; D and trimming were deduced from the DNA. For this sample the table gives under 250,000 clones, of which roughly 11% were detected only once. Approximately 1.3% of the sample is taken by the ten largest.

The CDR3 starts with the cysteine, ends with the phenylalanine, and has 15 residues. Only the CDR3 DNA stays, 45 bases, in frame from base 1. V was cut back by 1 base and J by 7 bases, leaving a gap of 14 bases between them. Reading the germline V gene gives CDR1 SGHTA and CDR2 FQGNSA. This clone was observed many times. Its antigen remains unidentified. Per-base quality was not reported, and no clone a single base away is much larger than it. From each donor, a single peripheral blood sample of around 0.12 L on average was drawn into heparinised tubes. Using a panel that included CD45RO, CCR7, CD25, CD127, CD95 and CD27, naive, central memory, regulatory and stem cell-like memory CD4+ T cells were sorted on a BD FACSAria II. A purity above 95% was achieved for all sorted populations. PBMCs were isolated immediately by Lymphoprep density gradient centrifugation and stained directly without culture. To minimize batch effects, samples were stained and sorted in pairs, one healthy donor with one patient per experiment.

Overall results and qualifications from the work: At VDJ recombination sites, patients with type 1 diabetes made fewer insertions and deleted more nucleotides, a pattern implying thymic rearrangement abnormalities. Because cDNA rather than genomic DNA was sequenced, highly expressing activated cells could have been over-represented, although no difference in activation and CD3 levels was found between groups. Naive, central memory and regulatory TCRB repertoires appeared more similar among patients than among healthy donors. In all four CD4+ subsets, TCRB CDR3 length was moderately but significantly shorter in type 1 diabetes patients. Shorter templates might be favored by PCR, yet because patient and control samples were amplified and corrected together, any such skew would affect both groups equally. Because small numbers of individuals were included in the HLA sub-analyses, any influence of HLA type on TCRB rearrangement was left unresolved.

The chain uses TRBV7-2 and TRBJ2-1, with TRBD1 tentatively as D gene (6 bases match). Sequencing input: central memory CD4+ T cells from blood. The clonotype was recovered from a man between 18 and 29 years old in good health. The encoded CDR3 is CASSLGSGQGNEQFF. The bases are TGTGCCAGCAGCTTAGGGAGTGGGCAGGGGAATGAGCAGTTCTTC.